The 32 T cell receptor beta chains presented below share a single source sample, sequenced in a study of naive and memory T cell subsets (TCRdb year 2017). Study-wide conclusions, independent of this receptor: A few larger clonotypes were present in naive repertoires, especially CD8 naive repertoires, and these clonotypes were possibly memory cells re-expressing CD45RA.

Library preparation was by UMI-ligation and nested PCR. The reads were generated on an Illumina MiSeq. The beta constant-region primer consisted of an equimolar mixture of two oligonucleotides that together covered TRBC1 and TRBC2. Four rounds of PCR, combining the SP2 primer with nested alpha and beta constant-region primers, were used to amplify the ligated cDNA. Clones were called with MiXCR by TCRdb after fastp trimmed the public reads at Q25, and only in-frame beta chains were retained. Rows with one shared CDR3 protein collapse into an entry with the most common genes and DNA. Here the sample has about 150,000 distinct CDR3 sequences; 20% to 25% occur a single time. About 0.11% of the sample is held by the ten biggest clonotypes. Which antigens these TCRs recognize remains unknown. Sequencing was performed on naive CD4+ T cells from blood. The cell subset or site label here, explained by the study, means: naive T cells, CD45RA high CD27+. The receptors were gathered from a human donor in good health.

The rearrangement links TRBV5-1 to TRBJ2-3; 9 bases match TRBD1. Germline CDR1 and CDR2: SGHRS and YFSETQ. V lost 7 bases to trimming and J lost 2 bases; unmatched junction nucleotides: 5. The CDR3 totals 14 residues. As DNA, the CDR3 is TGCGCCAGCGCGACAGGGGGACCCACAGATACGCAGTATTTT. Amino acids: CASATGGPTDTQYF.

In its sample, this clonotype was seen a few times. The chain recombines TRBV10-2 with TRBJ1-6; D gene ambiguous. From germline, CDR1 is WSHSY and CDR2 SAAADI. V was shortened by 1 base and J by 9 bases, with 10 bases between the two germline ends. This CDR3 contains 14 residues. The CDR3 nucleotides are TGCGCCAGCAGTGAGTTCCTCGTGGGTTCACCCCTCCACTTT. It translates to CASSEFLVGSPLHF.

The gene calls are TRBV18 and TRBJ2-3; 11 nucleotides match TRBD2. V trimming: 1 base; J trimming: 4 bases; junction bases outside the gene matches: 7. Germline V gives CDR1 KGHSH, CDR2 LQKENI. The CDR3 extends over 17 amino acids. CDR3 in amino acids: CASSPLGIAGGPDTQYF. The DNA of the CDR3 is TGTGCCAGCTCACCACTCGGCATAGCGGGGGGGCCAGATACGCAGTATTTT.

This chain uses TRBV12-3 or TRBV12-4 with TRBJ1-1; D might be TRBD1 (5 bases). The ends were cut back, 1 base at V and 3 bases at J, with 12 bases in the middle. The CDR3 loop spans 15 amino acids. In DNA form, the CDR3 reads TGTGCCAGCAGTTTAGTAGGGGTGGAAGACACTGAAGCTTTCTTT. Translating it yields CASSLVGVEDTEAFF.

This chain joins TRBV4-3 and TRBJ1-4; D call uncertain. CDR3 size: 16 residues. Germline V gene lookup returns CDR1 LGHNA and CDR2 YSLEER. V lost 3 bases and J lost 1, with 12 bases in between. CDR3 DNA: TGCGCCAGCAGCCACACAGAAGGTTTAACTAATGAAAAACTGTTTTTT. Its translation is CASSHTEGLTNEKLFF.

J is TRBJ2-7 and V is TRBV7-3; D perhaps matches TRBD1 (6 bases). The CDR3 length is 15 residues. Germline V gives CDR1 SGHTA, CDR2 FQGTGA. The ends were cut back, 1 base at V and 2 bases at J, with 12 bases in the middle. The CDR3: CASSLNRAGTYEQYF. For the CDR3, the DNA is TGTGCCAGCAGCTTAAACAGGGCTGGAACCTACGAGCAGTACTTC.

In its sample, this clonotype was seen a few times. The chain combines TRBV20-1 with TRBJ2-1; 7 nucleotides agree with TRBD2. The ends lost 4 bases at V and 7 bases at J; junction bases unmatched: 7. This CDR3 has 13 amino acids. Germline lookup yields CDR1 DFQATT and CDR2 SNEGSKA (reference sequence). CDR3 loop: CSAIGGTTNEQFF. CDR3 sequence (DNA): TGCAGTGCTATTGGGGGGACTACGAATGAGCAGTTCTTC.

A few counts support this clonotype. The chain has TRBV4-1 and TRBJ2-7; either TRBD1 or TRBD2 may supply D (6 bases each). V lost 4 bases and J 0 bases, leaving 10 bases between the germline ends. CDR1 is MGHRA, CDR2 YSYEKL, per germline. There are 14 residues in the CDR3. CDR3 coding DNA: TGCGCCAGCAGCCGGGAGGACAGCTCCTACGAGCAGTACTTC. It translates to CASSREDSSYEQYF.

This clonotype was seen at least ten times. V is TRBV11-2 and J is TRBJ2-7; tentatively, D is TRBD2 (5 bases). This CDR3 contains 12 residues. The V end lost 0 bases, the J end lost 7 bases, and 7 bases lay between the germline ends. Germline V gene sequence: CDR1 SGHAT, CDR2 FQNNGV. CDR3 loop: CASSLDRREQYF. The CDR3 coding sequence is TGTGCCAGCAGCTTAGATCGGAGGGAGCAGTACTTC. The whole variable domain, remainder taken from reference TRBV11-2 and TRBJ2-7, is EAGVAQSPRYKIIEKRQSVAFWCNPISGHATLYWYQQILGQGPKLLIQFQNNGVVDDSQLPKDRFSAERLKGVDSTLKIQPAKLEDSAVYLCASSLDRREQYFGPGTRLTVT.

The chain employs TRBV10-3 and TRBJ2-7; D call uncertain. Between the trimmed V and J ends, which lost 4 bases and 5 bases, there was a span of 12 bases. The CDR3 runs 13 residues. CDR1 ENHRY and CDR2 SYGVKD come from the germline V gene. The CDR3 here is CAISGVPRDEQYF. The CDR3 DNA reads as TGTGCCATCAGTGGAGTCCCTCGTGACGAGCAGTACTTC.

CDR3 region: CSVAGTYNEQFF. The CDR3 DNA reads as TGCAGCGTTGCCGGAACCTACAATGAGCAGTTCTTC. The chain uses TRBV29-1 and TRBJ2-1; D ambiguous. The V gene lost 4 bases and the J gene lost 2 bases, with 6 bases spanning the gap. In germline, CDR1 is SQVTM, CDR2 ANQGSEA. CDR3 length equals 12 residues.

The chain recombines TRBV11-2 with TRBJ2-7; TRBD1 aligns across 9 bases. This CDR3 comprises 13 residues. V gave up 7 bases and J gave up 5 bases; unmatched junction bases: 6. In germline, CDR1 is SGHAT, CDR2 FQNNGV. The CDR3 here is CASTGTGLDEQYF. DNA for the CDR3: TGTGCCAGCACCGGGACAGGGCTCGACGAGCAGTACTTC.

This clonotype showed up many times. The chain is built from TRBV7-2 and TRBJ2-1; TRBD1 is a possible D gene (6 bases). Germline-derived CDR1 and CDR2 are SGHTA and FQGNSA. The ends were cut back, 2 bases at V and 7 bases at J, with 15 bases in the middle. The length of the CDR3 is 15 residues. The CDR3 nucleotides read TGTGCCAGCAGCTTAAGACCACAGGGTCGAAATGAGCAGTTCTTC. This encodes CASSLRPQGRNEQFF.

The chain employs TRBV20-1 and TRBJ1-5; 8 positions match TRBD1. CDR1 and CDR2 from the germline V gene are DFQATT and SNEGSKA (reference sequence). V shed 5 bases, J shed 3 bases, and the junction held 6 bases outside the gene matches. This CDR3 contains 14 residues. As DNA, the CDR3 is TGCAGTGCTCGTCGGACAGGGAACAATCAGCCCCAGCATTTT. Its protein is CSARRTGNNQPQHF.

In its sample, this clonotype was seen a few times. The chain recombines TRBV19 with TRBJ2-5, with TRBD2 as a possible D gene (7 bases). Germline V lookup: CDR1 LNHDA, CDR2 SQIVND (reference sequence). CDR3 length: 16 residues. The ends were cut back, 6 bases at V and 2 bases at J, with 19 bases in the middle. The CDR3 sequence: CASRNPGGARQETQYF. Written as DNA, the CDR3 is TGTGCCAGTAGAAACCCTGGGGGGGCGCGGCAAGAGACCCAGTACTTC.

This clonotype was recorded at least ten times. The chain combines TRBV12-3 or TRBV12-4 with TRBJ1-2; TRBD1 is a possible D gene (6 bases). Trimming pared 4 bases from V and 5 bases from J, leaving 17 bases between. The CDR3 sequence is 15 residues long. The CDR3 is CASSSSPGTPYGYTF. The DNA for the CDR3 is TGTGCCAGCAGTTCGAGTCCCGGGACACCTTATGGCTACACCTTC.

The rearrangement links TRBV29-1 to TRBJ2-7; D is uncertain. This CDR3 region has 12 residues. Germline V lookup: CDR1 SQVTM, CDR2 ANQGSEA. Trimming shortened V by 4 bases and J by 3 bases, and 10 bases separated the two germline ends. CDR3 sequence reads: CSVGWGGYEQYF. The CDR3, as DNA: TGCAGCGTTGGGTGGGGTGGCTACGAGCAGTACTTC.

The gene calls are TRBV4-2 and TRBJ2-7, with D unclear. Germline V CDR1 and CDR2: LGHNA, YNFKEQ. The CDR3 has 15 amino acids. Trimming removed 0 bases from V and 7 bases from J, with 16 bases in between. The CDR3 loop reads CASSQEIAALREQYF. CDR3 DNA: TGTGCCAGCAGCCAAGAAATCGCGGCACTACGGGAGCAGTACTTC.

This chain uses TRBV5-1 with TRBJ2-5; a weak D match, TRBD1 (5 bases). CDR1 and CDR2 (germline): SGHRS, YFSETQ. Trimming cost V 5 bases and J 3 bases, with 11 bases left between them. This CDR3 has 13 amino acids. The CDR3 reads CASSLSGKETQYF. DNA for the CDR3: TGCGCCAGCAGTTTATCAGGGAAAGAGACCCAGTACTTC.

This clonotype was counted a single time. This sequence joins TRBV4-1 and TRBJ2-7; 10 bases are a match to TRBD1. The germline V gene has CDR1 MGHRA and CDR2 YSYEKL. This CDR3 has 14 amino acids. Trimming cost V 4 bases and J 3 bases; bases outside gene matches: 3. The CDR3 DNA reads as TGCGCCAGCAGCCCTAGGACAGGGGGCTACGAGCAGTACTTC. It is translated as CASSPRTGGYEQYF.

The chain employs TRBV20-1 and TRBJ2-7; perhaps TRBD2 as D (5 bases). There are 13 residues in the CDR3. Germline CDR1 is DFQATT and CDR2 is SNEGSKA (reference sequence). V dropped 2 bases and J dropped 4 bases, with 12 bases sitting between them. The CDR3, as DNA: TGCAGTGCTAGAAGGGTCCGGGGATACGAGCAGTACTTC. Amino acids: CSARRVRGYEQYF.

In its sample, this clonotype was seen many times. The gene calls are TRBV5-1 and TRBJ2-7; no clear D gene. This CDR3 spans 13 amino acids. Germline V lookup: CDR1 SGHRS, CDR2 YFSETQ. V was cut by 4 bases and J by 2 bases, with 10 bases left in between. CDR3 nucleotide sequence: TGCGCCAGCAGCGGGCTCAGCACCTACGAGCAGTACTTC. It translates to CASSGLSTYEQYF.

This clonotype occurred a few times. This chain joins TRBV6-2 or TRBV6-3 and TRBJ1-1, with TRBD1 matching 7 bases. Germline CDR1 is MNHEY and CDR2 is SVGEGT. The trim removed 4 bases at V and 8 bases at J, leaving 4 bases unmatched. There are 12 residues in the CDR3. This CDR3 is CASSFGTVEAFF. The CDR3 coding sequence is TGTGCCAGCAGTTTCGGGACAGTAGAAGCTTTCTTT.

The rearrangement links TRBV20-1 to TRBJ2-3; 11 bases line up with TRBD2. Germline CDR1 is DFQATT and CDR2 is SNEGSKA (reference sequence). V gave up 3 bases and J gave up 4 bases; unmatched junction bases: 6. The CDR3 spans 15 residues. CDR3 protein: CSARPLAGGPDTQYF. The CDR3 DNA follows: TGCAGTGCTAGGCCTTTAGCGGGAGGGCCAGATACGCAGTATTTT.

The genes are TRBV20-1 and TRBJ1-4; tentative D call: TRBD1 (5 bases). Trimming shortened V by 2 bases and J by 0 bases, and 10 bases separated the two germline ends. This CDR3 has 15 residues. Germline CDR1 is DFQATT and CDR2 is SNEGSKA (reference sequence). The CDR3 DNA sequence: TGCAGTGCTAGAAACAGGCATGCAACTAATGAAAAACTGTTTTTT. Translation: CSARNRHATNEKLFF.

V usage is TRBV30 and J usage is TRBJ2-7; the D gene is possibly TRBD1 (5 bases). The CDR3 extends over 13 amino acids. Trimming left V 2 bases short and J 3 bases short, with 11 bases between. Germline-derived CDR1 and CDR2 are GTSNPN and SVGIG (reference sequence). The CDR3 bases are TGTGCCTGGAGTATAACAGACAGCTACGAGCAGTACTTC. It is translated as CAWSITDSYEQYF.

The chain recombines TRBV20-1 with TRBJ2-2; D call uncertain. Looked up from germline, CDR1 is DFQATT and CDR2 is SNEGSKA (reference sequence). The length of the CDR3 is 15 residues. V gave up 1 base and J gave up 1 base, with 10 bases separating them. CDR3 sequence reads: CSARGASKNTGELFF. CDR3 coding DNA: TGCAGTGCTAGAGGCGCCTCCAAGAACACCGGGGAGCTGTTTTTT.

In its sample, this clonotype was seen a few times. J is TRBJ2-7 and V is TRBV11-2, with D unclear. V gave up 1 base and J gave up 1 base, with 5 bases separating them. The CDR3 runs 13 residues. Germline lookup yields CDR1 SGHAT and CDR2 FQNNGV. The CDR3, as DNA: TGTGCCAGCAGCTTAGTATATTCCTACGAGCAGTACTTC. It yields the protein CASSLVYSYEQYF.

The chain has TRBV11-2 and TRBJ1-4; 7 bases line up with TRBD1. CDR3 length: 16 residues. The V segment lost 4 bases and the J segment 3 bases; nucleotides outside the gene matches: 8. CDR1 and CDR2 from the germline V gene are SGHAT and FQNNGV. The CDR3 sequence: CASSWQQGWPNEKLFF. CDR3 nucleotide sequence: TGTGCCAGCAGCTGGCAACAGGGGTGGCCTAATGAAAAACTGTTTTTT.

This clonotype occurred a few times. The chain links TRBV27 to TRBJ2-7; D not resolved. Trimming removed 1 base at V and 0 bases at J, with 10 bases between. CDR1 is MNHEY and CDR2 is SMNVEV in the germline V gene (reference sequence). The length of the CDR3 is 15 residues. The CDR3 reads CASSLLRTYSYEQYF. The CDR3 DNA sequence: TGTGCCAGCAGTTTATTACGGACGTACTCCTACGAGCAGTACTTC.

The chain carries TRBV29-1 and TRBJ2-1; D is unresolved. Germline CDR1 is SQVTM and CDR2 is ANQGSEA. This CDR3 has 13 residues. V was shortened by 5 bases and J by 7 bases, with 15 bases between the two germline ends. The CDR3 nucleotides read TGCAGCGTTAAATACCCAGTATTGAATGAGCAGTTCTTC. This gives the protein CSVKYPVLNEQFF.

This clonotype was recorded at least ten times. The chain combines TRBV27 with TRBJ2-1; D is perhaps TRBD1 (5 bases). Looked up from germline, CDR1 is MNHEY and CDR2 is SMNVEV (reference sequence). V lost 10 bases and J lost 6, with 10 bases in between. This CDR3 is 11 amino acids long. As DNA, the CDR3 is TGTGCCACCGGAAGGGGCAATGAGCAGTTCTTC. The encoded protein is CATGRGNEQFF.